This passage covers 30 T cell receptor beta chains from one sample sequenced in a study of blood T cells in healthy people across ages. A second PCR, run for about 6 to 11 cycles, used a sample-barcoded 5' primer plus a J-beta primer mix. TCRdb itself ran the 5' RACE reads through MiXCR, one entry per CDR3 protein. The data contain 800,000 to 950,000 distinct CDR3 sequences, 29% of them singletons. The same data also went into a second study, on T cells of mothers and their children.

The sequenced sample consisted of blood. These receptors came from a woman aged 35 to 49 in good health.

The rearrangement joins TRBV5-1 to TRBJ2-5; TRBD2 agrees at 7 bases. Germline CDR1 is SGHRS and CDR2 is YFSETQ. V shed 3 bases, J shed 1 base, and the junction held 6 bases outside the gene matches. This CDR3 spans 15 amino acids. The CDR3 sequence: CASSSSPGGQETQYF. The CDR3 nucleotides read TGCGCCAGCAGCTCATCTCCGGGGGGCCAAGAGACCCAGTACTTC.

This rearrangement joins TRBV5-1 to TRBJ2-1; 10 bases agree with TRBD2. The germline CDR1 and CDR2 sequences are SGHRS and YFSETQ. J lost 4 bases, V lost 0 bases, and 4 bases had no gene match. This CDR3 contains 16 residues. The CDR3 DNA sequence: TGCGCCAGCAGCTTGGCCGGACTAGCGGATTACAATGAGCAGTTCTTC. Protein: CASSLAGLADYNEQFF.

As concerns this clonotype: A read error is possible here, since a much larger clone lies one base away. Here the CDR3 reads CACSLLPPGAYNEKLFF. CDR3 in DNA: TGTGCCTGCAGTTTACTACCCCCGGGGGCGTATAATGAAAAACTGTTTTTT. The chain joins TRBV12-3 or TRBV12-4 to TRBJ1-4, with D possibly matching TRBD1 (6 bases). The CDR3 has 17 residues.

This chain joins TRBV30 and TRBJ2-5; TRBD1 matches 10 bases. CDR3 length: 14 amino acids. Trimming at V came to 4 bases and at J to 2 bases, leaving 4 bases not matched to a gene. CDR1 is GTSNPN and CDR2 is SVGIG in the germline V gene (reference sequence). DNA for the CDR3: TGTGCCTGGATGCGGACAGGGGGACAAGAGACCCAGTACTTC. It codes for CAWMRTGGQETQYF. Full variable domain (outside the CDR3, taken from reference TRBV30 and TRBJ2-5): SQTIHQWPATLVQPVGSPLSLECTVEGTSNPNLYWYRQAAGRGLQLLFYSVGIGQISSEVPQNLSASRPQDRQFILSSKKLLLSDSGFYLCAWMRTGGQETQYFGPGTRLLVL.

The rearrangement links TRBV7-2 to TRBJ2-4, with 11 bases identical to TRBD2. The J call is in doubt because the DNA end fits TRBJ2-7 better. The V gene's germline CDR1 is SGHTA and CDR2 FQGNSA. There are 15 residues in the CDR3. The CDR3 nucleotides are TGTGCCAGCAGCTCGGGACTAGCGGTGACTTACGAGCAGTACTTC. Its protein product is CASSSGLAVTYEQYF.

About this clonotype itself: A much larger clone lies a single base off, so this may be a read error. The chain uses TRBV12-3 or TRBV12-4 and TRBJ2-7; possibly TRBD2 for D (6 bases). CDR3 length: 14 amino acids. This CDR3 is CDSSFGGSSYEQYF. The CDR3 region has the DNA TGTGACAGCAGTTTTGGGGGGAGCTCCTACGAGCAGTACTTC.

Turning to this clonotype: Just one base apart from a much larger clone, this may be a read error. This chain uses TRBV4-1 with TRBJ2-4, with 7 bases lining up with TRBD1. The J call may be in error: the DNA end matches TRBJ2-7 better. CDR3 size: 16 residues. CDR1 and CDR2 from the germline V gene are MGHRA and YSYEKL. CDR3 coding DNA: TGCGCCAGCAGCCTTTCAGGCCGGACAGGAGCCTACGAGCAGTACTTC. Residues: CASSLSGRTGAYEQYF.

The CDR3 reads CSARAAGTVDSPLHF. The CDR3 nucleotides read TGCAGTGCTAGAGCGGCGGGGACAGTTGATTCACCCCTCCACTTT. V is TRBV20-1 and J is TRBJ1-6, with 7 bases aligning to TRBD1. The J segment lost 8 bases and the V segment lost 1 base, leaving 8 bases of the junction unmatched. CDR1 is DFQATT and CDR2 is SNEGSKA in the germline V gene (reference sequence). This CDR3 has 15 amino acids.

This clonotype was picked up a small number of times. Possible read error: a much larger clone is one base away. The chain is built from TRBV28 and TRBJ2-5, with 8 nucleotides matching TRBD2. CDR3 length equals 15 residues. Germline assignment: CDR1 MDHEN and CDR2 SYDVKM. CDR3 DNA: TGTGCCTGCAGTTGGGGCGGCGGGGGGATAGAGACCCAGTACTTC. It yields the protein CACSWGGGGIETQYF.

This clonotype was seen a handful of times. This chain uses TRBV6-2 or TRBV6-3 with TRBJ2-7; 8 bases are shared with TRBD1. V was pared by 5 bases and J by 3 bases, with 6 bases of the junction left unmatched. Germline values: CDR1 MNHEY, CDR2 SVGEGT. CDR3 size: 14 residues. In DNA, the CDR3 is TGTGCCAGCAGTACTTGGACAGGGCGCTACGAGCAGTACTTC. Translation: CASSTWTGRYEQYF.

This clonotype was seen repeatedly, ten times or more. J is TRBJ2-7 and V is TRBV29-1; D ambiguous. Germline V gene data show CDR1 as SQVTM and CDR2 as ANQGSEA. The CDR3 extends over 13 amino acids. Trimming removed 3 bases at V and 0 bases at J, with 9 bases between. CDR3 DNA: TGCAGCGTTGAGTCTCAGAGCTCCTACGAGCAGTACTTC. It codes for CSVESQSSYEQYF.

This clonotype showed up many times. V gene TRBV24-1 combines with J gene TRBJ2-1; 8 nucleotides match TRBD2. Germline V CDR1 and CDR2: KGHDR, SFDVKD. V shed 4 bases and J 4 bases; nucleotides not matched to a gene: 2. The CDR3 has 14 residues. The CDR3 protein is CATSDGGVYNEQFF. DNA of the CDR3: TGTGCCACCAGTGACGGGGGGGTTTACAATGAGCAGTTCTTC.

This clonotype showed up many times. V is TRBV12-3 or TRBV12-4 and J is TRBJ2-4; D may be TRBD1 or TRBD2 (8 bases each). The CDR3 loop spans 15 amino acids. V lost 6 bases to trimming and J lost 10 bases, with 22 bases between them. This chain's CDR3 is CASSLGQGASGIQYF. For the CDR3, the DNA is TGTGCCAGCAGCCTTGGACAGGGCGCTAGCGGGATTCAGTACTTC.

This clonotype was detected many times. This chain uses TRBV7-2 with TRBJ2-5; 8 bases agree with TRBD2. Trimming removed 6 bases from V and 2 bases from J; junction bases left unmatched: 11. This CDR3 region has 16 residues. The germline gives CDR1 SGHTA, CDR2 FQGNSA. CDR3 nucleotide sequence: TGTGCCAGCAGTTTATTTAGCGGGGCGACGCAAGAGACCCAGTACTTC. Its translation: CASSLFSGATQETQYF.

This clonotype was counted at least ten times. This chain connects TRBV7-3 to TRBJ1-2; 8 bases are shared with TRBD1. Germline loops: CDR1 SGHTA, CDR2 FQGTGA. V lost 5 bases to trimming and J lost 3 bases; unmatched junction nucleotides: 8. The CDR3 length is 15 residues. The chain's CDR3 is CASSPKPTGDYGYTF. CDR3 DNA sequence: TGTGCCAGCAGCCCCAAACCGACAGGGGACTATGGCTACACCTTC.

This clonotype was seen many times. The CDR3 coding sequence is TGCAGTGCTAGATATGCGGGTGGCAGGACTAACTATGGCTACACCTTC. It yields the protein CSARYAGGRTNYGYTF. The chain carries TRBV20-1 and TRBJ1-2; the D is unclear. V lost 2 bases to trimming and J lost 0 bases, with 16 bases between them. Per the germline V gene, CDR1 is DFQATT and CDR2 is SNEGSKA (reference sequence). CDR3 length: 16 residues.

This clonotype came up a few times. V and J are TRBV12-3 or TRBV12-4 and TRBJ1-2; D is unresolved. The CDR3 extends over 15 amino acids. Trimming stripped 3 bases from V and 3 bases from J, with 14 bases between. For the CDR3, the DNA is TGTGCCAGCAGTTTGCGGACTCTCGGGCACTATGGCTACACCTTC. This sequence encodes CASSLRTLGHYGYTF.

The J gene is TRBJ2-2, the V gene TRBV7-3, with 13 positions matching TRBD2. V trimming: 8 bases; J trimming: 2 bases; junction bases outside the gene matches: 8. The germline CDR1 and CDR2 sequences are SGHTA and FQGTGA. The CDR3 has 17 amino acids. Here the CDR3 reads CASRRTSGGPNTGELFF. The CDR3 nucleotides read TGTGCCAGCCGACGGACTAGCGGGGGCCCAAACACCGGGGAGCTGTTTTTT.

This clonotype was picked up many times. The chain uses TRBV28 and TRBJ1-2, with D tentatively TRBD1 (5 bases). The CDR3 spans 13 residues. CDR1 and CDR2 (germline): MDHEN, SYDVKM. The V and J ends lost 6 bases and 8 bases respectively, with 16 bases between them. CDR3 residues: CASSQITGRGYTF. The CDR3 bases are TGTGCCAGCAGCCAAATAACAGGAAGGGGCTACACCTTC.

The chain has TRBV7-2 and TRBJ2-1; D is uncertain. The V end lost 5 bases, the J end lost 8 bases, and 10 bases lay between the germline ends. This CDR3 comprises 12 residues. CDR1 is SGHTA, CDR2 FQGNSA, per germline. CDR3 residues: CASSNAGYEQFF. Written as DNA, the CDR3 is TGTGCCAGCAGCAACGCAGGTTATGAGCAGTTCTTC.

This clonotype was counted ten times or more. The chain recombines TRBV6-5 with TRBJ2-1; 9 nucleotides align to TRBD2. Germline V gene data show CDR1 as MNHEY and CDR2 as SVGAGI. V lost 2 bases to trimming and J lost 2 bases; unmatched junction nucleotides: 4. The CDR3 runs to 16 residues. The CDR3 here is CASSYSRLAAYNEQFF. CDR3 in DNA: TGTGCCAGCAGTTACAGTCGACTAGCGGCCTACAATGAGCAGTTCTTC.

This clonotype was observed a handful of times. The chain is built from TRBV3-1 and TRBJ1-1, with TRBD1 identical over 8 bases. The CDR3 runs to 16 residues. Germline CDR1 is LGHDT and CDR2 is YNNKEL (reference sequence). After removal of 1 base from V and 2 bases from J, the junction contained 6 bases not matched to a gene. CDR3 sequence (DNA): TGTGCCAGCAGCCAAGTCGGGACAGGTGTCAACACTGAAGCTTTCTTT. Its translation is CASSQVGTGVNTEAFF.

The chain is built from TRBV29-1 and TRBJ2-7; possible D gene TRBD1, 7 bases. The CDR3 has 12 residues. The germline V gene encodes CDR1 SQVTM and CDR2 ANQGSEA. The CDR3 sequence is CSGGTAVYEQYF. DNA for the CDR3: TGCTCAGGGGGGACAGCGGTCTACGAGCAGTACTTC.

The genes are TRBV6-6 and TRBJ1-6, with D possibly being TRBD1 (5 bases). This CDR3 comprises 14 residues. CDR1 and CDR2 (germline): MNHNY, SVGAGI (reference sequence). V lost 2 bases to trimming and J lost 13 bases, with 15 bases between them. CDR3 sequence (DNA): TGTGCCAGCAGTTACCCCGGGGGAGCGACTCCCCTCCACTTT. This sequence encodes CASSYPGGATPLHF.

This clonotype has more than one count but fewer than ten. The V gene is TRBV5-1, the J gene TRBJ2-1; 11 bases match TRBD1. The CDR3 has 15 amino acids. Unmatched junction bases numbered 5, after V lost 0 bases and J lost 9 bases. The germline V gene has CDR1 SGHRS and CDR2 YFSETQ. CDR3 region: CASSLGGTGGGEQFF. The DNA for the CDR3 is TGCGCCAGCAGCTTGGGGGGGACAGGGGGAGGTGAGCAGTTCTTC.

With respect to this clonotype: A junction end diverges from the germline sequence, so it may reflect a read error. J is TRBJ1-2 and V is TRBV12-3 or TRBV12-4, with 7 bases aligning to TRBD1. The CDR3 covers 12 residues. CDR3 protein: CAGRDPGQRYTF. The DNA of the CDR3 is TGTGCCGGCAGGGACCCGGGACAGAGATACACCTTC.

The CDR3 DNA is TGTGCCAGCAGCCTGACAGGGTTCGACGGCTACACCTTC. Amino acid sequence: CASSLTGFDGYTF. This chain joins TRBV27 and TRBJ1-2; 7 bases agree with TRBD1. Trimming cost V 6 bases and J 8 bases; bases outside gene matches: 9. CDR1 is MNHEY and CDR2 is SMNVEV in the germline V gene (reference sequence). This CDR3 is 13 amino acids long.

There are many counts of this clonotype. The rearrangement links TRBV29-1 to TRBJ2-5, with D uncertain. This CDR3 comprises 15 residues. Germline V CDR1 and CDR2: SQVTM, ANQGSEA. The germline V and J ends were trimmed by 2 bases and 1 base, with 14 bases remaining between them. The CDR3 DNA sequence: TGCAGCGTTGAACTCACAATGGCAGTCCAAGAGACCCAGTACTTC. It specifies CSVELTMAVQETQYF.

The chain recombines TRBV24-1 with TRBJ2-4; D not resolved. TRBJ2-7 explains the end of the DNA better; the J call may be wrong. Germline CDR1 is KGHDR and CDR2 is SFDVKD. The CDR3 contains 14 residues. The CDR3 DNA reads TGTGCCACCAGTGCAACAGCAAATTCCTACGAGCAGTACTTC. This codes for CATSATANSYEQYF.

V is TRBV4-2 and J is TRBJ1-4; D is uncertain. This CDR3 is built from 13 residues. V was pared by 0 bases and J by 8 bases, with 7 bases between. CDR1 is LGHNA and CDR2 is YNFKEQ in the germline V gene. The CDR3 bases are TGTGCCAGCAGCCAAGATCCCCAGGAAAAACTGTTTTTT. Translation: CASSQDPQEKLFF.